This TCR beta chain was documented in a study of blood T cell repertoires in COVID-19. At the level of the study: Italy, Spain and the United States were the sources of the convalescent and acute COVID-19 samples.

Per the authors' pipeline: The assay estimated nucleated cells by amplifying reference gene primers. Sequencing was performed with immunoSEQ multiplex PCR; in TCRdb, only in-frame clones are kept and a portion is missing. The DNA gave D and trimming, while V, J and clone size come from that table. The sample has some 130,000 clones; 65% to 85% are singletons. There are 16 residues in the CDR3. With 8 bases removed from V and 0 bases from J, the gap between germline ends came to 14 bases. CDR1 and CDR2 from the germline V gene are MGHRA and YSYEKL. The sequence was collected from a man aged 65 to 79 with acute or convalescent COVID-19. Specimen: peripheral blood. The chain links TRBV4-1 to TRBJ2-6; no definite D call. CDR3 protein: CASHPAVSSGANVLTF. The CDR3 bases are TGCGCCAGCCACCCGGCGGTGAGCTCTGGGGCCAACGTCCTGACTTTC.